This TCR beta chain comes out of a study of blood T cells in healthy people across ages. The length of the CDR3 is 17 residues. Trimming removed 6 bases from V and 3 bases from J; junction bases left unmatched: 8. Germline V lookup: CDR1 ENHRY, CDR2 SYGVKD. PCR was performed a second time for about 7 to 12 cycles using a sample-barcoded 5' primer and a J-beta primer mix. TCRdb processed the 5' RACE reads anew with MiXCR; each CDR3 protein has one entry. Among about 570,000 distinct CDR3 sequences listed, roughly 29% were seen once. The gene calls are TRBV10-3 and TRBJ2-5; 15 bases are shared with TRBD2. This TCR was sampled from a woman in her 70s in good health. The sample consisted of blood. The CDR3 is CAIRTGLAGGAEETQYF. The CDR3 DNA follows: TGTGCCATCAGGACGGGACTAGCGGGGGGCGCGGAAGAGACCCAGTACTTC.